This T cell receptor (beta chain) was recovered during a study of CDR3 diversity in severe acne. From the PCR reads, TCRdb called clonotypes with MiXCR, one entry per CDR3 protein. The sample includes more than 80,000 distinct CDR3 sequences, about 49% of them seen just once. The V end lost 6 bases, the J end lost 3 bases, and 18 bases lay between the germline ends. Germline CDR1 reads SGHDN; CDR2 reads FVKESK. The length of the CDR3 is 15 residues. The sample consisted of blood. The genes are TRBV14 and TRBJ2-7; no reliable D call. The receptor's source is a male donor with severe acne vulgaris. The CDR3 reads CASSGRWEGDYEQYF. CDR3 DNA sequence: TGTGCCAGCAGTGGTCGGTGGGAAGGCGACTACGAGCAGTACTTC.